This T cell receptor beta chain was retrieved from a study of OX40 agonist ivuxolimab in advanced cancers. CDR3 length: 16 residues. The V segment lost 4 bases and the J segment 0 bases; nucleotides outside the gene matches: 7. Germline V gene lookup returns CDR1 LNHDA and CDR2 SQIVND (reference sequence). Sequencing was performed with immunoSEQ multiplex PCR; in TCRdb, only in-frame clones are kept and a portion is missing. The table records 17,000 or so clones, about 73% of them present only once. Material: CD4+ or CD8+ T cells sorted from blood, obtained in a trial of the OX40 agonist ivuxolimab. This rearrangement joins TRBV19 to TRBJ2-3; TRBD1 agrees at 7 bases. This receptor was taken from an adult with an advanced solid tumor such as melanoma, head and neck, liver or kidney cancer. CDR3 amino acids: CASSTRDSPSTDTQYF. The CDR3 nucleotides read TGTGCCAGTAGTACCCGGGACAGCCCTAGCACAGATACGCAGTATTTT.